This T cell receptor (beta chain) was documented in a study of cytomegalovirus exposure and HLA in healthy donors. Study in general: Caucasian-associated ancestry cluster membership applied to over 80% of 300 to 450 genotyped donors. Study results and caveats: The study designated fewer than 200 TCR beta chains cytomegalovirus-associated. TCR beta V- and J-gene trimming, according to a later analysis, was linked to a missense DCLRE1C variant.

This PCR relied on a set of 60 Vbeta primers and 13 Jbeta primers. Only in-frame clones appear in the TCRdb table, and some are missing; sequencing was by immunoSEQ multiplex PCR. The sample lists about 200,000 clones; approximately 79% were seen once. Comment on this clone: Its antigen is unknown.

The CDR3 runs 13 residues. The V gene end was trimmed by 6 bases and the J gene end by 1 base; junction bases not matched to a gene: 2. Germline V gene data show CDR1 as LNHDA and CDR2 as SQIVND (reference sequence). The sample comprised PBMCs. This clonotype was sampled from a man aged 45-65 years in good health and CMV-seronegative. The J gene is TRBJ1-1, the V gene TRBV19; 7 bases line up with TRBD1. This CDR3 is CASRGQTNTEAFF. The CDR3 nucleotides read TGTGCCAGTAGGGGACAGACGAACACTGAAGCTTTCTTT.